This T cell receptor beta chain emerged from a study of shared clonotypes between healthy human individuals. A word on this clone: Its antigen is not known.

Those who donated, Caucasian adults without exception, all lived in Nashville, Tennessee. Overall study results and limits: Generation probabilities were higher for clonotypes shared across all four sorted-subset donors than for unshared ones.

This table comes from immunoSEQ multiplex PCR, and its TCRdb copy is limited to in-frame clones, with some not included. Here the sample spans 550,000 to 850,000 clones, 72% being singletons. V lost 3 bases, J lost 9 bases, and 15 bases lay in between. Germline V gene lookup returns CDR1 MNHNS and CDR2 SASEGT. The CDR3 contains 13 residues. The chain joins TRBV6-1 to TRBJ2-7; TRBD2 might be the D (6 bases). This TCR was recovered from a woman aged 25 to 39 in good health. Sequenced sample: memory CD4+ T cells sorted from blood. The subset was: CD45RA-negative fraction. CDR3 residues: CASSEGLKGGQYF. Here the CDR3 DNA reads TGTGCCAGCAGTGAGGGACTTAAGGGAGGGCAGTACTTC.